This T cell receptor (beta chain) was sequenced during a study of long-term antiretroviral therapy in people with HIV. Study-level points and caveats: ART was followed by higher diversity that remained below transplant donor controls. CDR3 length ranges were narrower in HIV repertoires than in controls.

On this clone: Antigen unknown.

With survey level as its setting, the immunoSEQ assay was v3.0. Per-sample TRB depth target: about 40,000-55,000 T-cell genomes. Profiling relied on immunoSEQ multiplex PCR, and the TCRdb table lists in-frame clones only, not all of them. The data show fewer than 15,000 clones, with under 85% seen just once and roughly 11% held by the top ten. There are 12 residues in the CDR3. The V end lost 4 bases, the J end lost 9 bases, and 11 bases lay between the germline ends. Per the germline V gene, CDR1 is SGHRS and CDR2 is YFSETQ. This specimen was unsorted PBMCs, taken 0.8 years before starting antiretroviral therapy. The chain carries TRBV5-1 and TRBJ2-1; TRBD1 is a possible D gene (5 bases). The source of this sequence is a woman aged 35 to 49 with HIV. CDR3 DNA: TGCGCCAGCAGCCAGACAGAAGCTGAGCAGTTCTTC. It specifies CASSQTEAEQFF.